Below are 29 T cell receptor beta chains sequenced from a single sample in a study of T cell responses to AZD1222 COVID-19 vaccine (dated by TCRdb to the early 2020s). Preparation of the library involved the immunoSEQ multiplex PCR assay. This immuneACCESS table, as held by TCRdb, lists in-frame sequences with V and J called but not all clones. Of the missing ones, under half trace to an unresolved V gene in checked studies; the others have no known cause. This sample holds 95,000 to 100,000 clones; 80% to 90% were observed only once. The ten largest clones take up 1.6% of the sample. In light of the paper, this sample's time point label describes: baseline before first vaccination. Sequenced here: peripheral blood, sampled on day 0 of AZD1222 vaccination. The receptors come from an adult in good health.

This clone showed up just once. J is TRBJ1-2 and V is TRBV3-1 (or the pseudogene TRBV3-2); no definite D call. The CDR3 runs 14 residues. V shed 1 base and J shed 8 bases, with 14 bases lying between them. CDR1 is LGHDT and CDR2 is YNNKEL in the germline V gene (reference sequence). The CDR3 loop is CASSQGRPDGGYTF. CDR3 in DNA: TGTGCCAGCAGCCAAGGGAGGCCAGATGGCGGCTACACCTTC.

This CDR3 reads CASSQRDRSFGYTF. CDR3 DNA: TGTGCCAGCAGTCAAAGGGACAGGTCCTTTGGCTACACCTTC. The chain employs TRBV6-5 and TRBJ1-2; 8 bases map to TRBD1. There are 14 residues in the CDR3. V shed 5 bases and J 7 bases; nucleotides not matched to a gene: 9. Germline V gene lookup returns CDR1 MNHEY and CDR2 SVGAGI.

The V call is TRBV4-2, the J call TRBJ1-1; no definite D call. Trimming took off 0 bases at V and 6 bases at J, with 8 bases between the two ends. CDR3 length equals 13 residues. Germline values: CDR1 LGHNA, CDR2 YNFKEQ. CDR3 nucleotides: TGTGCCAGCAGCCAAGACAGGAAAGCTGAAGCTTTCTTT. Protein: CASSQDRKAEAFF.

V is TRBV3-1 (or the pseudogene TRBV3-2) and J is TRBJ1-2; D is ambiguous. The CDR3 spans 15 residues. Germline lookup yields CDR1 LGHDT and CDR2 YNNKEL (reference sequence). The V gene lost 1 base and the J gene lost 4 bases, with 13 bases spanning the gap. CDR3 loop: CASSQGPGQSYGYTF. The CDR3 nucleotides read TGTGCCAGCAGCCAAGGTCCAGGCCAGTCCTATGGCTACACCTTC.

The rearrangement joins TRBV16 to TRBJ1-1; 8 nucleotides line up with TRBD1. The CDR3 length is 13 residues. With 3 bases clipped from V and 5 bases from J, the junction kept 2 bases outside the gene matches. Germline V gene sequence: CDR1 KGHSY, CDR2 FQNENV. CDR3 coding DNA: TGTGCCAGCAGCCACACAGGGGGGACTGAAGCTTTCTTT. Protein sequence: CASSHTGGTEAFF.

The chain is built from TRBV3-1 (or the pseudogene TRBV3-2) and TRBJ2-5, with D hard to call. Trimming stripped 4 bases from V and 0 bases from J, with 15 bases between. The V gene's germline CDR1 is LGHDT and CDR2 YNNKEL (reference sequence). CDR3 size: 16 residues. The CDR3 sequence is CASSRSVTSYQETQYF. The CDR3 DNA sequence: TGTGCCAGCAGCCGGTCGGTAACGTCGTACCAAGAGACCCAGTACTTC.

This chain uses TRBV5-1 with TRBJ1-4; TRBD1 matches 7 bases. CDR1 is SGHRS, CDR2 YFSETQ, per germline. V lost 4 bases and J lost 5; bases outside the gene matches: 2. CDR3 length: 13 residues. This CDR3 is CASSTGQNEKLFF. The CDR3 nucleotides are TGCGCCAGCAGCACGGGACAGAATGAAAAACTGTTTTTT. Variable domain in full (rest from reference TRBV5-1 and TRBJ1-4): KAGVTQTPRYLIKTRGQQVTLSCSPISGHRSVSWYQQTPGQGLQFLFEYFSETQRNKGNFPGRFSGRQFSNSRSEMNVSTLELGDSALYLCASSTGQNEKLFFGSGTQLSVL.

The chain carries TRBV30 and TRBJ2-1, with 9 bases that match TRBD1. CDR3 length: 13 amino acids. The V gene's germline CDR1 is GTSNPN and CDR2 SVGIG (reference sequence). This chain's CDR3 is CAQWDRAYNEQFF. CDR3 coding DNA: TGTGCACAATGGGACAGGGCCTACAATGAGCAGTTCTTC.

The V and J genes are TRBV7-9 and TRBJ2-7, with a possible D match to TRBD2 (7 bases). The V and J ends lost 5 bases and 2 bases respectively, with 13 bases between them. Germline V gene lookup returns CDR1 SEHNR and CDR2 FQNEAQ (reference sequence). This CDR3 has 14 amino acids. CDR3: CASSPGGRAYEQYF. The DNA for the CDR3 is TGTGCCAGCAGCCCGGGGGGCAGGGCCTACGAGCAGTACTTC.

Comment on this clone: At one boundary the junction diverges from the germline segment, which might be a read error. The J gene is TRBJ1-2, the V gene TRBV9; D is possibly TRBD1 (5 bases). The CDR3 length is 15 residues. Germline CDR1 reads SGDLS; CDR2 reads YYNGEE. The CDR3 reads CAGSVDPGTNYGYTF. DNA for the CDR3: TGTGCCGGCAGCGTAGACCCAGGGACTAACTATGGCTACACCTTC.

The chain combines TRBV4-3 with TRBJ1-4, with a possible D match to TRBD1 (6 bases). The CDR3 has 15 residues. Germline CDR1 is LGHNA and CDR2 is YSLEER. Deletions cut 0 bases from V and 3 bases from J, with 8 bases between. The DNA for the CDR3 is TGCGCCAGCAGCCAAGACTGGGGGCCTAATGAAAAACTGTTTTTT. Amino acids: CASSQDWGPNEKLFF.

CDR3 in amino acids: CASSQRQGAHQPQHF. The CDR3 region has the DNA TGTGCCAGCAGCCAGAGACAGGGGGCTCATCAGCCCCAGCATTTT. V usage is TRBV7-2 and J usage is TRBJ1-5; 10 positions match TRBD1. V lost 5 bases to trimming and J lost 5 bases; unmatched junction nucleotides: 6. The germline CDR1 and CDR2 sequences are SGHTA and FQGNSA. The CDR3 covers 15 residues. The full variable domain, in which reference TRBV7-2 and TRBJ1-5 provide the parts outside the CDR3, is GAGVSQSPSNKVTEKGKDVELRCDPISGHTALYWYRQSLGQGLEFLIYFQGNSAPDKSGLPSDRFSAERTGGSVSTLTIQRTQQEDSAVYLCASSQRQGAHQPQHFGDGTRLSIL.

V usage is TRBV12-3 or TRBV12-4 and J usage is TRBJ2-7; TRBD1 is a possible D gene (5 bases). The CDR3 is 13 amino acids. V was cut by 2 bases and J by 7 bases, with 12 bases left in between. The chain's CDR3 is CASSLNRLLEQYF. DNA of the CDR3: TGTGCCAGCAGTTTAAACAGGCTATTAGAGCAGTACTTC.

The genes are TRBV18 and TRBJ1-2; D is undetermined. The germline V and J ends were trimmed by 3 bases and 3 bases, with 17 bases remaining between them. CDR3 length: 16 amino acids. Germline CDR1 is KGHSH and CDR2 is LQKENI. CDR3 loop: CASSPPKGQEDYGYTF. The CDR3 nucleotides read TGTGCCAGCTCACCTCCCAAGGGTCAAGAGGACTATGGCTACACCTTC. Filled out from reference TRBV18 and TRBJ1-2, the complete variable domain reads NAGVMQNPRHLVRRRGQEARLRCSPMKGHSHVYWYRQLPEEGLKFMVYLQKENIIDESGMPKERFSAEFPKEGPSILRIQQVVRGDSAAYFCASSPPKGQEDYGYTFGSGTRLTVV.

V usage is TRBV4-1 and J usage is TRBJ2-6; D might be TRBD2 (6 bases). The CDR3 totals 16 residues. Germline assignment: CDR1 MGHRA and CDR2 YSYEKL. V was cut by 8 bases and J by 3 bases, with 17 bases left in between. The CDR3 nucleotides read TGCGCCAGCGCAAGGGACTTCACACGTGGGGCCAACGTCCTGACTTTC. Its translation: CASARDFTRGANVLTF.

V and J are TRBV6-5 and TRBJ1-2, with 7 positions matching TRBD1. Germline values: CDR1 MNHEY, CDR2 SVGAGI. The J segment lost 4 bases and the V segment lost 4 bases, leaving 9 bases of the junction unmatched. The CDR3 is 15 residues long. The CDR3 DNA reads TGTGCCAGCAGTTCCCGGGAGGGACAGATCTATGGCTACACCTTC. Its translation is CASSSREGQIYGYTF.

V and J are TRBV28 and TRBJ1-5; D remains ambiguous. The CDR3 runs 14 residues. V lost 5 bases, J lost 1 base, and 9 bases lay in between. Germline CDR1 is MDHEN and CDR2 is SYDVKM. In DNA form, the CDR3 reads TGTGCCAGCAGTACCGACCCCAGCAATCAGCCCCAGCATTTT. As protein: CASSTDPSNQPQHF.

V and J are TRBV24-1 and TRBJ1-1; no definite D call. With 1 base removed from V and 9 bases from J, the gap between germline ends came to 11 bases. The CDR3 is 13 residues long. CDR1 and CDR2 (germline): KGHDR, SFDVKD. The CDR3 coding sequence is TGTGCCACCAGTGATTTATATGAGGATAAAGCTTTCTTT. Its translation is CATSDLYEDKAFF.

The V and J genes are TRBV29-1 and TRBJ1-2; unclear D gene. Trimming removed 4 bases at V and 0 bases at J, with 9 bases between. Germline CDR1 is SQVTM and CDR2 is ANQGSEA. The CDR3 runs 13 residues. CDR3 nucleotides: TGCAGCGTTGGGACTCAAGCTAACTATGGCTACACCTTC. Protein: CSVGTQANYGYTF.

V and J are TRBV28 and TRBJ1-3, with D possibly matching TRBD1 (5 bases). Looked up from germline, CDR1 is MDHEN and CDR2 is SYDVKM. Trimming pared 9 bases from V and 8 bases from J, leaving 8 bases between. The CDR3 runs to 10 residues. The DNA of the CDR3 is TGTGCCAGTGGGGGAGACACCATATATTTT. This sequence encodes CASGGDTIYF.

V is TRBV5-1 and J is TRBJ1-1, with no clear D. Germline values: CDR1 SGHRS, CDR2 YFSETQ. The CDR3 is made up of 15 amino acids. The V gene lost 0 bases and the J gene lost 3 bases, with 12 bases spanning the gap. CDR3 in amino acids: CASSLESHSHTEAFF. DNA of the CDR3: TGCGCCAGCAGCTTGGAGTCACACTCCCACACTGAAGCTTTCTTT.

The rearrangement links TRBV9 to TRBJ2-2; 13 nucleotides match TRBD2. This CDR3 has 17 residues. The trim removed 4 bases at V and 1 base at J, leaving 4 bases unmatched. The germline V gene encodes CDR1 SGDLS and CDR2 YYNGEE. The CDR3 DNA is TGTGCCAGCAGCTCGAGGACTAGCGGGGGGAACACCGGGGAGCTGTTTTTT. This translates into CASSSRTSGGNTGELFF.

Turning to this clone: The junction departs from germline at one end; a sequencing error may be responsible. V gene TRBV5-1 combines with J gene TRBJ2-2; 9 bases line up with TRBD1. The CDR3 consists of 16 residues. The germline CDR1 and CDR2 sequences are SGHRS and YFSETQ. The DNA of the CDR3 is TGCGCCAGCAGCAAGACCGGGACAGGGAACTCCGGGGAGCTGTTTTTT. Translation gives CASSKTGTGNSGELFF.

The V and J genes are TRBV29-1 and TRBJ1-2; TRBD1 might be the D (6 bases). The CDR3 extends over 13 amino acids. V was pared by 6 bases and J by 4 bases, with 15 bases between. In germline, CDR1 is SQVTM, CDR2 ANQGSEA. For the CDR3, the DNA is TGCAGCGTGGCCCGGGGGGCCGGCTATGGCTACACCTTC. This codes for CSVARGAGYGYTF.

V and J are TRBV30 and TRBJ2-5; 7 nucleotides line up with TRBD1. Germline V gives CDR1 GTSNPN, CDR2 SVGIG (reference sequence). The CDR3 extends over 14 amino acids. The V and J ends lost 5 bases and 1 base, in that order; junction bases with no gene match: 7. The CDR3 nucleotides are TGTGCCTGGGAGAGGGGGCAGGTCCAAGAGACCCAGTACTTC. Its translation: CAWERGQVQETQYF. Using reference TRBV30 and TRBJ2-5 for the parts outside the CDR3, the full variable domain is SQTIHQWPATLVQPVGSPLSLECTVEGTSNPNLYWYRQAAGRGLQLLFYSVGIGQISSEVPQNLSASRPQDRQFILSSKKLLLSDSGFYLCAWERGQVQETQYFGPGTRLLVL.

The chain joins TRBV27 to TRBJ2-5; tentative D call: TRBD2 (6 bases). This CDR3 contains 13 residues. The V end lost 6 bases, the J end lost 5 bases, and 13 bases lay between the germline ends. CDR1 is MNHEY and CDR2 is SMNVEV in the germline V gene (reference sequence). The CDR3 coding sequence is TGTGCCAGCAGCACTGGGGGGAGGGAGACCCAGTACTTC. This translates into CASSTGGRETQYF.

The chain employs TRBV28 and TRBJ2-7, with D perhaps TRBD1 or TRBD2 (5 bases each). The CDR3 length is 13 residues. Between the trimmed V and J ends, which lost 6 bases and 1 base, there was a span of 10 bases. The germline V gene has CDR1 MDHEN and CDR2 SYDVKM. The chain's CDR3 is CASSGTESYEQYF. The CDR3 nucleotides are TGTGCCAGCAGCGGGACGGAGTCCTACGAGCAGTACTTC.

J is TRBJ1-1 and V is TRBV6-5; TRBD1 matches 7 bases. The trim removed 7 bases at V and 1 base at J, leaving 9 bases unmatched. Germline V gene lookup returns CDR1 MNHEY and CDR2 SVGAGI. CDR3 size: 15 residues. The CDR3 here is CASTKKGAQNTEAFF. The CDR3 DNA follows: TGTGCCAGCACTAAGAAGGGGGCGCAGAACACTGAAGCTTTCTTT.

The V gene is TRBV2, the J gene TRBJ1-2; 10 positions agree with TRBD1. There are 15 residues in the CDR3. Looked up from germline, CDR1 is SNHLY and CDR2 is FYNNEI. Unmatched junction bases numbered 7, after V lost 5 bases and J lost 4 bases. CDR3 bases: TGTGCCAGCAGTACCGGGACAGGGGATGGCTATGGCTACACCTTC. Translated, it gives CASSTGTGDGYGYTF.